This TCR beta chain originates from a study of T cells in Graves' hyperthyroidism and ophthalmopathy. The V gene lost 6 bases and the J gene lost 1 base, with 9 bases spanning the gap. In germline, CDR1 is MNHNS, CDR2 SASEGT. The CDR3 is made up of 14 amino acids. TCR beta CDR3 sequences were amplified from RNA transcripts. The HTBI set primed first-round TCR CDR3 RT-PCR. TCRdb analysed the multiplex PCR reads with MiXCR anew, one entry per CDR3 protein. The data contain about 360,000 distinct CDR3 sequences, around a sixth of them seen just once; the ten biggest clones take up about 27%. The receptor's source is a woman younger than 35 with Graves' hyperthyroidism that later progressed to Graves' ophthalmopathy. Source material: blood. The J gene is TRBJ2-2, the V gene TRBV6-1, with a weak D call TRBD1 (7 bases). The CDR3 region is CASSRGENTGELFF. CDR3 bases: TGTGCCAGCAGCAGGGGGGAGAACACCGGGGAGCTGTTTTTT.